A selection of T cell receptor beta chains follows, all from one sample in a study of T cell responses to AZD1222 COVID-19 vaccine. TCRdb's copy holds only in-frame clones and misses some; the assay was immunoSEQ multiplex PCR. The data hold about 150,000 clones, with approximately 90% observed a single time. Material: peripheral blood, obtained on day 0 of AZD1222 vaccination. Every receptor here comes from an adult in good health. CDR3s include the opening cysteine and the closing phenylalanine or tryptophan. The order of the fields is D gene, J gene, V gene, CDR3 protein. D genes are given only for firm matches.

NA | TRBJ1-1 | TRBV6-2/TRBV6-3 | CASSYYTATNTEAFF
TRBD2 | TRBJ2-3 | TRBV5-1 | CASSPRTSGGMRTDTQYF
NA | TRBJ2-3 | TRBV5-8 | CASSRGTLSADTQYF
TRBD2 | TRBJ2-7 | TRBV10-1 | CASSESLAGDEQYF
TRBD2 | TRBJ2-7 | TRBV19 | CASSRSGGEQYF
NA | TRBJ2-2 | TRBV19 | CASSIGLSMGVRTGELFF
NA | TRBJ1-1 | TRBV28 | CASSYRRTAPSSNTEAFF
NA | TRBJ1-2 | TRBV27 | CASSLTGRVNGYTF
TRBD1 | TRBJ1-2 | TRBV28 | CASSLGTVANYGYTF
TRBD1 | TRBJ1-2 | TRBV28 | CASSFRTGGIYGYTF
TRBD1 | TRBJ1-1 | TRBV28 | CASSLGQGASGTEAFF
TRBD2 | TRBJ2-7 | TRBV3-1/TRBV3-2 | CASSQGLSGGAYEQYF
NA | TRBJ1-1 | TRBV12-3/TRBV12-4 | CASSLPQNTEAFF
TRBD1 | TRBJ2-7 | TRBV28 | CASSLDRVLYEQYF
TRBD2 | TRBJ2-1 | TRBV4-3 | CASSQDPGLALNEQFF
NA | TRBJ2-5 | TRBV21-1 | CASSKDPWAARETQYF
NA | TRBJ2-1 | TRBV11-3 | CASSLEGGVGNEQFF
NA | TRBJ1-2 | TRBV7-2 | CASSLAGYYGYTF
TRBD1 | TRBJ1-6 | TRBV3-1/TRBV3-2 | CASSQETGGNSPLHF
NA | TRBJ2-1 | TRBV6-2/TRBV6-3 | CASSSTRTSYNEQFF
NA | TRBJ1-2 | TRBV12-3/TRBV12-4 | CASSPSGYGYTF
TRBD1 | TRBJ2-1 | TRBV6-2/TRBV6-3 | CASSYTDGQDNEQFF